Given below is one T cell receptor (beta chain) in context. This specimen comes from a study of T cell responses to AZD1222 COVID-19 vaccine. Trimming stripped 2 bases from V and 5 bases from J, with 12 bases between. Germline CDR1 is SGHTA and CDR2 is FQGTGA. This CDR3 contains 15 residues. Method: immunoSEQ multiplex PCR; TCRdb's copy keeps in-frame clones and lacks some. This table holds 150,000 or so clones, roughly nine tenths found once. The chain uses TRBV7-3 and TRBJ2-2; maybe TRBD1 (5 bases). The material sequenced was peripheral blood, taken on day 0 of AZD1222 vaccination. The receptor's source is an adult in good health. In DNA, the CDR3 is TGTGCCAGCAGCTTAGGACAAACCAATACCGGGGAGCTGTTTTTT. Its translation: CASSLGQTNTGELFF.